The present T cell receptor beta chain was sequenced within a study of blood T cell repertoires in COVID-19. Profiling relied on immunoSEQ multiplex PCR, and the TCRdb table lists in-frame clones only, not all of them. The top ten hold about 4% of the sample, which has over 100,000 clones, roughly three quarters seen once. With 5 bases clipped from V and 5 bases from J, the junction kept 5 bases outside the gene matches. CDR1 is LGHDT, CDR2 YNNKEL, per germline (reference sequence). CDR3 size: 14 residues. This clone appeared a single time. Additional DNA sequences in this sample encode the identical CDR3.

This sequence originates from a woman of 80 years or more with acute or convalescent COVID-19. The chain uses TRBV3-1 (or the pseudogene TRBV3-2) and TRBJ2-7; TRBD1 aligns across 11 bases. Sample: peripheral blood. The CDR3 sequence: CASSKGQGADEQYF. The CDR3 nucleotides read TGTGCCAGCAGCAAAGGACAGGGGGCGGACGAGCAGTACTTC.